The rows below give T cell receptor beta chains drawn from one sample of a study of blood T cell repertoires in COVID-19. Repertoires were generated with immunoSEQ multiplex PCR, while TCRdb's copy carries only in-frame clones and drops some. The data contain 60,000 to 85,000 clones, about 83% of them singletons. Sequencing input: peripheral blood. The receptors come from an older man with acute or convalescent COVID-19. Both conserved end residues are trimmed from each CDR3. D genes are given only for firm matches. The size entry is marked missing in some rows and otherwise reads once, few, many or a size class.

D	size	V	CDR3
NA	few	TRBV14	ASSQAQNYGYT
TRBD2	NA	TRBV10-3	AIKTSGMGDTQY
NA	NA	TRBV27	ASSPNPHPTNEKLF
TRBD1	NA	TRBV20-1	SASAGGAGGYT
TRBD1	NA	TRBV7-2	ASSRDRGAYNSPLH
NA	NA	TRBV7-6	ASSRTGLRDTGELF
TRBD2	once	TRBV19	ASRAGGFQETQY
TRBD2	NA	TRBV24-1	ATSGPGRAGEQY
NA	NA	TRBV6-5	ASRVGGDSGNTIY
TRBD2	NA	TRBV19	ASSELAVPGETQY
TRBD1	NA	TRBV11-2	ASSSRGRLDTEAF
TRBD2	NA	TRBV28	ASSFLAGGPGEQF
TRBD1	NA	TRBV5-1	ASSPTGTGNTEAF
TRBD2	NA	TRBV4-3	ASSEGTSGSYEQY
NA	NA	TRBV5-1	ASSLVGTEAF
NA	NA	TRBV28	ASSLWTQYGYT
NA	NA	TRBV5-1	ASSNPGYEQY
TRBD1	NA	TRBV18	ASSQGQGSSPLH
NA	NA	TRBV5-6	ASSLGQSYNSPLH
NA	NA	TRBV11-2	ASSFQGRNTEAF
TRBD1	NA	TRBV19	ASSIRTGGETQY
TRBD1	NA	TRBV7-9	ASSAGQGGEKLF
TRBD1	once	TRBV5-1	ASSLGTALSTDTQY
TRBD1	NA	TRBV18	ASSPRETGGHEAF
TRBD2	NA	TRBV6-2/TRBV6-3	ASSRWTGTSSYEQY
TRBD1	NA	TRBV7-9	ASSSPTGARPGANVLT
TRBD1	NA	TRBV19	ASSTGQGNSPLH
TRBD2	NA	TRBV7-2	ASSLTGGAPQVELY
NA	NA	TRBV29-1	SVAELEVTYGYT
NA	NA	TRBV21-1	ASSKVAGEAF
TRBD1	NA	TRBV19	ASSSGQGTDTQY
TRBD1	NA	TRBV19	ASSSPGGNQPQH
TRBD1	NA	TRBV27	ATQGAGAGELF
TRBD1	NA	TRBV7-9	ASSLSTGGPSG